This T cell receptor beta chain was obtained from a study of naive and memory T cell subsets. From germline, CDR1 is LGHDT and CDR2 YNNKEL (reference sequence). The germline V and J ends were trimmed by 9 bases and 4 bases, with 16 bases remaining between them. The CDR3 consists of 14 residues. Both TRBC1 and TRBC2 were covered by a beta constant-region primer of two equimolar oligonucleotides. Four rounds of PCR amplified the ligated cDNA using nested alpha and beta constant-region primers plus SP2. An oligonucleotide with the SP2 primer and a 12-nucleotide UMI was ligated to the cDNA 3' end. TCRdb re-called the UMI-ligation and nested PCR reads through MiXCR, storing one row per CDR3 protein. The table has over 100,000 distinct CDR3 sequences, roughly 36% seen once. Study-wide results and caveats: Diversity fell and Gini index rose from naive through CM, EM, EMRA. Naive and memory repertoire findings lacked a ground truth for validation.

Worth noting for this clonotype: Antigen unknown.

CMV status came from CD4+ T cell IFNgamma after overnight CMV lysate stimulation of fresh PBMCs. The receptor was derived from a human donor in good health. The sample was central memory CD4+ T cells from blood. The chain couples TRBV3-1 to TRBJ1-3; D remains unclear. CDR3 nucleotide sequence: TGTGCCAGTACGTTAGTCGGGCTCGGAAACACCATATATTTT. Translation gives CASTLVGLGNTIYF. Together with reference TRBV3-1 and TRBJ1-3, the CDR3 gives the full variable domain: DTAVSQTPKYLVTQMGNDKSIKCEQNLGHDTMYWYKQDSKKFLKIMFSYNNKELIINETVPNRFSPKSPDKAHLNLHINSLELGDSAVYFCASTLVGLGNTIYFGEGSWLTVV.